These 10 T cell receptor beta chains were sequenced from one sample in a study of early T cells in non-severe SARS-CoV-2 infection. TCRdb itself ran the 5' RACE reads through MiXCR, one entry per CDR3 protein. The sample records about 31,000 distinct CDR3 sequences, approximately 5% being singletons. Sequencing used whole blood. These receptors were collected from an adult who was a healthcare worker with PCR-confirmed SARS-CoV-2 infection or an uninfected control (not recorded which).

This clonotype was recorded at least ten times. The V gene is TRBV11-2, the J gene TRBJ2-1; D may be TRBD1 (6 bases). V lost 7 bases to trimming and J lost 4 bases, with 11 bases between them. There are 13 residues in the CDR3. Germline loops: CDR1 SGHAT, CDR2 FQNNGV. The CDR3 coding sequence is TGTGCCAGCAATCTGGACAGATACAATGAGCAGTTCTTC. Protein sequence: CASNLDRYNEQFF.

The rearrangement uses TRBV2 and TRBJ2-3, with D maybe TRBD2 (7 bases). This CDR3 region has 15 residues. V was clipped by 10 bases and J by 3 bases, with 20 bases between them. The germline CDR1 and CDR2 sequences are SNHLY and FYNNEI. CDR3 nucleotides: TGTGCCACCGCCTGGGGGGGGCCTCGAACAGATACGCAGTATTTT. This translates into CATAWGGPRTDTQYF.

This clonotype was recorded many times. V is TRBV10-2 and J is TRBJ2-7; D is perhaps TRBD2 (7 bases). Germline V lookup: CDR1 WSHSY, CDR2 SAAADI. V was cut by 4 bases and J by 5 bases, with 18 bases left in between. The CDR3 loop spans 15 amino acids. In DNA, the CDR3 is TGCGCCAGCAGTGTAGGGGGGGCCTTAGGTCACGAGCAGTACTTC. Translation gives CASSVGGALGHEQYF.

This clonotype was counted at least ten times. V and J are TRBV2 and TRBJ2-5; 9 nucleotides agree with TRBD2. The germline V gene has CDR1 SNHLY and CDR2 FYNNEI. The CDR3 is 14 amino acids. With V trimmed by 3 bases and J by 5 bases, 4 bases remained unmatched. The CDR3 DNA follows: TGTGCCAGCAGTGAGTTAGCGGGAGCGGAGACCCAGTACTTC. Translated, it gives CASSELAGAETQYF.

This clonotype was counted many times. CDR3 amino acids: CSAGRVSSVSTEAFF. CDR3 bases: TGCAGCGCCGGCAGGGTTTCCTCTGTGAGCACTGAAGCTTTCTTT. This rearrangement joins TRBV29-1 to TRBJ1-1; possible D gene TRBD1, 5 bases. Trimming left V 7 bases short and J 4 bases short, with 22 bases between. CDR1 and CDR2 (germline): SQVTM, ANQGSEA. The CDR3 sequence is 15 residues long.

This clonotype was detected a few times. The chain is built from TRBV30 and TRBJ2-2, with D uncertain. This CDR3 has 15 amino acids. Germline V gene lookup returns CDR1 GTSNPN and CDR2 SVGIG (reference sequence). V dropped 4 bases and J dropped 1 base, with 13 bases sitting between them. The CDR3 region is CAWNRQALNTGELFF. The DNA of the CDR3 is TGTGCCTGGAATAGGCAGGCTCTGAACACCGGGGAGCTGTTTTTT.

This clonotype was seen only a few times. The chain is built from TRBV7-8 and TRBJ2-7, with 7 positions matching TRBD2. The V and J ends lost 3 bases and 7 bases, in that order; junction bases with no gene match: 6. The CDR3 is 13 amino acids. The germline V gene has CDR1 SGHVS and CDR2 FQNEAQ. CDR3 nucleotides: TGTGCCAGCAGCTTGACTAGCAGCCTTGAGCAGTACTTC. Translated: CASSLTSSLEQYF.

This clonotype was detected many times. The chain recombines TRBV11-2 with TRBJ2-3; 15 nucleotides match TRBD2. Germline V CDR1 and CDR2: SGHAT, FQNNGV. V dropped 7 bases and J dropped 1; count of bases not matched to a gene: 9. The CDR3 length is 18 residues. The CDR3 region is CASNIGTSGGKRTDTQYF. The CDR3 bases are TGTGCCAGCAACATCGGGACTAGCGGGGGGAAGCGCACAGATACGCAGTATTTT.

This clonotype was recorded at least ten times. This chain connects TRBV5-1 to TRBJ2-1, with TRBD2 as a possible D gene (5 bases). V was cut by 0 bases and J by 4 bases, with 11 bases left in between. Germline CDR1 and CDR2: SGHRS and YFSETQ. There are 15 residues in the CDR3. In DNA, the CDR3 is TGCGCCAGCAGCTTGGGAGGGAGTCTTTACAATGAGCAGTTCTTC. It translates to CASSLGGSLYNEQFF.

CDR3 DNA: TGTGCCAGCAGTTACCTGGCGGGCTCCCCGTTCTTC. Encoded protein: CASSYLAGSPFF. This chain connects TRBV6-2 or TRBV6-3 to TRBJ2-1; tentatively, D is TRBD2 (5 bases). The CDR3 runs to 12 residues. Germline V CDR1 and CDR2: MNHEY, SVGEGT. V lost 2 bases, J lost 15 bases, and 14 bases lay in between.